This entry lists 25 T cell receptor beta chains sequenced from one sample in a study of shared clonotypes between healthy human individuals. Clones were read by immunoSEQ multiplex PCR, and TCRdb kept only the in-frame ones, dropping some. The data contain some 1.5 million clones, approximately 98% of them singletons. Sequenced: naive CD4+ T cells sorted from blood. The subset: CD45RA+ positively selected. The receptors derive from a man aged 25 to 40 in good health.

This rearrangement joins TRBV18 to TRBJ2-1; D perhaps matches TRBD2 (6 bases). Germline V gives CDR1 KGHSH, CDR2 LQKENI. Trimming cost V 3 bases and J 3 bases, with 12 bases left between them. The CDR3 is 15 amino acids. The CDR3 DNA reads as TGTGCCAGCTCACCCGGCGGCGGGAACTACAATGAGCAGTTCTTC. Amino acid sequence: CASSPGGGNYNEQFF.

The rearrangement joins TRBV10-3 to TRBJ2-7; the D gene is possibly TRBD1 (6 bases). Germline V gives CDR1 ENHRY, CDR2 SYGVKD. The V and J ends lost 9 bases and 3 bases respectively, with 15 bases between them. The length of the CDR3 is 13 residues. The CDR3 protein is CAILKDRNYEQYF. As DNA, the CDR3 is TGTGCCATTCTAAAGGACAGAAACTACGAGCAGTACTTC.

To note about this clone: At the DNA level, this CDR3 is encoded by other sequences in the same sample as well. This chain links TRBV2 with TRBJ2-3; a weak D match, TRBD2 (7 bases). The germline V and J ends were trimmed by 6 bases and 5 bases, with 9 bases remaining between them. The CDR3 is 12 residues long. CDR1 and CDR2 from the germline V gene are SNHLY and FYNNEI. The CDR3 region is CASRRGGDTQYF. Here the CDR3 DNA reads TGTGCCAGCAGGAGGGGGGGAGATACGCAGTATTTT.

The V and J genes are TRBV6-6 and TRBJ2-5; 7 bases fit TRBD1. The length of the CDR3 is 15 residues. CDR1 is MNHNY, CDR2 SVGAGI, per germline (reference sequence). V shed 6 bases, J shed 5 bases, and the junction held 12 bases outside the gene matches. CDR3 protein: CASSKTGPKWETQYF. The CDR3 bases are TGTGCCAGCAGCAAGACAGGGCCAAAATGGGAGACCCAGTACTTC.

As for this clone: Other nucleotide sequences from this sample produce the same CDR3. The V gene is TRBV9, the J gene TRBJ1-5, with D maybe TRBD1 (5 bases). The CDR3 runs 15 residues. CDR1 is SGDLS, CDR2 YYNGEE, per germline. Trimming removed 0 bases at V and 1 base at J, with 8 bases between. The CDR3 loop reads CASSVGGASNQPQHF. In DNA form, the CDR3 reads TGTGCCAGCAGCGTAGGCGGGGCAAGCAATCAGCCCCAGCATTTT.

Note on this clone: At the DNA level, this CDR3 is encoded by other sequences in the same sample as well. The chain carries TRBV19 and TRBJ2-3; tentatively, D is TRBD1 or TRBD2 (5 bases each). Germline values: CDR1 LNHDA, CDR2 SQIVND (reference sequence). This CDR3 has 13 residues. V was pared by 6 bases and J by 3 bases, with 10 bases between. The CDR3 loop is CASSRDGTDTQYF. CDR3 sequence (DNA): TGTGCCAGTAGCAGGGACGGGACAGATACGCAGTATTTT.

The rearrangement joins TRBV2 to TRBJ2-1, with 7 nucleotides matching TRBD1. Per the germline V gene, CDR1 is SNHLY and CDR2 is FYNNEI. This CDR3 has 14 residues. V shed 4 bases and J 3 bases; nucleotides not matched to a gene: 3. CDR3 loop: CASSGTGHYNEQFF. The CDR3 DNA reads as TGTGCCAGCAGTGGGACAGGCCACTACAATGAGCAGTTCTTC.

The chain joins TRBV19 to TRBJ2-1; D ambiguous. The length of the CDR3 is 11 residues. Trimming removed 6 bases from V and 10 bases from J, with 10 bases in between. Germline CDR1 is LNHDA and CDR2 is SQIVND (reference sequence). DNA of the CDR3: TGTGCCAGTAGCATCATGAGGGAGCAGTTCTTC. Amino acid sequence: CASSIMREQFF.

In this sample, this clone turned up once. The V call is TRBV10-2, the J call TRBJ2-1, with 8 nucleotides matching TRBD2. Germline V gives CDR1 WSHSY, CDR2 SAAADI. This CDR3 has 18 amino acids. The V and J ends lost 10 bases and 0 bases, in that order; junction bases with no gene match: 17. CDR3 in amino acids: CATTTLVLAVNSYNEQFF. As DNA, the CDR3 is TGCGCCACCACCACCCTGGTACTAGCGGTTAACTCCTACAATGAGCAGTTCTTC.

V gene TRBV5-4 combines with J gene TRBJ2-7; the match to TRBD1 covers 7 bases. The CDR3 totals 14 residues. Losses at the gene ends were 0 bases for V and 2 bases for J; bases not matched to a gene: 2. CDR1 is SGHNT, CDR2 YYREEE, per germline (reference sequence). CDR3 residues: CASSLAQGAYEQYF. DNA of the CDR3: TGTGCCAGCAGCTTGGCCCAGGGGGCCTACGAGCAGTACTTC.

The chain links TRBV15 to TRBJ2-1; D is unclear. The germline gives CDR1 LNHNV, CDR2 YYDKDF (reference sequence). The CDR3 consists of 13 residues. V lost 1 base, J lost 7 bases, and 8 bases lay in between. The CDR3, as DNA: TGTGCCACCAGCAGAGTAGTCCAAAATGAGCAGTTCTTC. Its protein product is CATSRVVQNEQFF.

This rearrangement joins TRBV30 to TRBJ2-1; 7 bases map to TRBD2. Losses at the gene ends were 4 bases for V and 4 bases for J; bases not matched to a gene: 16. This CDR3 has 17 residues. The germline gives CDR1 GTSNPN, CDR2 SVGIG (reference sequence). This CDR3 reads CAWTGARTSAGYNEQFF. The CDR3 DNA reads as TGTGCCTGGACTGGAGCAAGGACTAGTGCGGGATACAATGAGCAGTTCTTC.

V is TRBV15 and J is TRBJ2-1; 12 bases are a match to TRBD2. The V and J ends lost 3 bases and 0 bases, in that order; junction bases with no gene match: 9. Germline CDR1 reads LNHNV; CDR2 reads YYDKDF (reference sequence). The CDR3 length is 19 residues. DNA for the CDR3: TGTGCCACCAGCAGGACTAGCGGGAGCGGAGTAGGCTCCTACAATGAGCAGTTCTTC. Translation gives CATSRTSGSGVGSYNEQFF. The variable domain in full, completed from reference TRBV15 and TRBJ2-1, reads DAMVIQNPRYQVTQFGKPVTLSCSQTLNHNVMYWYQQKSSQAPKLLFHYYDKDFNNEADTPDNFQSRRPNTSFCFLDIRSPGLGDTAMYLCATSRTSGSGVGSYNEQFFGPGTRLTVL.

This rearrangement joins TRBV7-9 to TRBJ2-2; 8 nucleotides align to TRBD2. Germline CDR1 is SEHNR and CDR2 is FQNEAQ (reference sequence). Trimming cost V 5 bases and J 4 bases; bases outside gene matches: 15. The CDR3 is made up of 18 amino acids. The CDR3 DNA reads as TGTGCCAGCAGCCCCAGCCGAACTAGCGGTGTCTTCACCGGGGAGCTGTTTTTT. This gives the protein CASSPSRTSGVFTGELFF. Filled out from reference TRBV7-9 and TRBJ2-2, the complete variable domain reads DTGVSQNPRHKITKRGQNVTFRCDPISEHNRLYWYRQTLGQGPEFLTYFQNEAQLEKSRLLSDRFSAERPKGSFSTLEIQRTEQGDSAMYLCASSPSRTSGVFTGELFFGEGSRLTVL.

In its sample, this clone was seen once. The chain employs TRBV2 and TRBJ2-1; 13 bases map to TRBD2. This CDR3 is built from 16 residues. Germline assignment: CDR1 SNHLY and CDR2 FYNNEI. V was clipped by 5 bases and J by 1 base; unmatched bases: 2. The CDR3 DNA reads as TGTGCCAGCAGTCCGACTAGCGGGGGGTCCTACAATGAGCAGTTCTTC. Translating gives CASSPTSGGSYNEQFF.

The DNA for the CDR3 is TGCAGCGTTGCTACAGATACCTACAATGAGCAGTTCTTC. Its translation is CSVATDTYNEQFF. The genes are TRBV29-1 and TRBJ2-1, with no clear D. V was trimmed by 4 bases and J by 2 bases, leaving 9 bases between them. CDR1 and CDR2 (germline): SQVTM, ANQGSEA. The CDR3 sequence is 13 residues long.

The genes are TRBV28 and TRBJ2-2; 9 bases line up with TRBD1. This CDR3 spans 17 amino acids. Germline CDR1 and CDR2: MDHEN and SYDVKM. J lost 1 base, V lost 0 bases, and 3 bases had no gene match. CDR3 sequence: CASSLWGTGRNTGELFF. CDR3 DNA sequence: TGTGCCAGCAGTTTATGGGGGACAGGGCGGAACACCGGGGAGCTGTTTTTT.

The chain joins TRBV30 to TRBJ1-4; the D is unclear. With 3 bases removed from V and 6 bases from J, the gap between germline ends came to 11 bases. There are 13 residues in the CDR3. The germline V gene has CDR1 GTSNPN and CDR2 SVGIG (reference sequence). The CDR3 DNA follows: TGTGCCTGGAGCGGCCCCCCACATGAAAAACTGTTTTTT. This encodes CAWSGPPHEKLFF.

V and J are TRBV10-3 and TRBJ2-7; D is perhaps TRBD2 (5 bases). Germline CDR1 is ENHRY and CDR2 is SYGVKD. Trimming took 4 bases from V and 5 from J, leaving 12 bases between them. This CDR3 comprises 13 residues. The CDR3 DNA reads TGTGCCATCAGTGGTCGGGATCGTGACGAGCAGTACTTC. Amino acids: CAISGRDRDEQYF.

The chain couples TRBV14 to TRBJ2-1, with 9 bases lining up with TRBD2. CDR1 SGHDN and CDR2 FVKESK come from the germline V gene. This CDR3 spans 14 amino acids. Unmatched junction bases numbered 6, after V lost 5 bases and J lost 7 bases. CDR3 sequence reads: CASSRTSVMNEQFF. CDR3 nucleotide sequence: TGTGCCAGCAGCAGGACTAGCGTTATGAATGAGCAGTTCTTC.

V and J are TRBV5-5 and TRBJ2-1; 11 bases match TRBD2. J lost 10 bases, V lost 4 bases, and 10 bases had no gene match. The CDR3 extends over 15 amino acids. Looked up from germline, CDR1 is SGHKS and CDR2 is YYEKEE (reference sequence). DNA of the CDR3: TGTGCCAGCAGCCAGACTAGCGGGACCCTCGAGGAGCAGTTCTTC. It yields the protein CASSQTSGTLEEQFF. The full variable domain, its missing parts supplied by reference TRBV5-5 and TRBJ2-1, is DAGVTQSPTHLIKTRGQQVTLRCSPISGHKSVSWYQQVLGQGPQFIFQYYEKEERGRGNFPDRFSARQFPNYSSELNVNALLLGDSALYLCASSQTSGTLEEQFFGPGTRLTVL.

CDR3 coding DNA: TGTGCTAGTGGTTTGGTTCACGGAGCGGGAGGTCCCTACGAGCAGTACTTC. Translated, it gives CASGLVHGAGGPYEQYF. This chain connects TRBV12-5 to TRBJ2-7; 9 nucleotides align to TRBD2. This CDR3 is built from 17 residues. Trimming took 0 bases from V and 2 from J; bases not matched to a gene: 8. The germline CDR1 and CDR2 sequences are LGHNT and FRNRAP.

The V call is TRBV11-2, the J call TRBJ2-7, with 12 bases matching TRBD2. Germline lookup yields CDR1 SGHAT and CDR2 FQNNGV. The CDR3 consists of 15 residues. V shed 5 bases, J shed 7 bases, and the junction held 9 bases outside the gene matches. CDR3 residues: CASSRQGLAGREQYF. In DNA form, the CDR3 reads TGTGCCAGCAGCAGACAAGGACTAGCGGGAAGGGAGCAGTACTTC. Based on the CDR3 plus reference TRBV11-2 and TRBJ2-7, the full variable domain is EAGVAQSPRYKIIEKRQSVAFWCNPISGHATLYWYQQILGQGPKLLIQFQNNGVVDDSQLPKDRFSAERLKGVDSTLKIQPAKLEDSAVYLCASSRQGLAGREQYFGPGTRLTVT.

The V call is TRBV14, the J call TRBJ2-7, with a weak D call TRBD1 (5 bases). This CDR3 region has 13 residues. Germline CDR1 and CDR2: SGHDN and FVKESK. V gave up 4 bases and J gave up 4 bases, with 11 bases separating them. CDR3 bases: TGTGCCAGCAGCCGGGGCAGCTTGTACGAGCAGTACTTC. Translating it yields CASSRGSLYEQYF.

The chain carries TRBV5-1 and TRBJ2-2, with 7 bases that match TRBD2. The CDR3 runs 17 residues. J lost 6 bases, V lost 1 base, and 12 bases had no gene match. Germline assignment: CDR1 SGHRS and CDR2 YFSETQ. The CDR3 DNA follows: TGCGCCAGCAGCTTGTCCCCTAGCGGTTCGGTGGCCGGGGAGCTGTTTTTT. As protein: CASSLSPSGSVAGELFF.